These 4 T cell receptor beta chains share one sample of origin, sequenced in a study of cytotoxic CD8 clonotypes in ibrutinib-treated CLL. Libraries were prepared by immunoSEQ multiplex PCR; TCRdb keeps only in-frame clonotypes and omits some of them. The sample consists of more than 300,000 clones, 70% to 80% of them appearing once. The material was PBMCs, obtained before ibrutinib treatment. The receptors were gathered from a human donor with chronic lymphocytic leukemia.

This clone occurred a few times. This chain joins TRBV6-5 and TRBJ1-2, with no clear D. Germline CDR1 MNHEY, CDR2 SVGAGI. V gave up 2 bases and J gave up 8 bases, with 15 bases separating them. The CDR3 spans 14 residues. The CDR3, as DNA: TGTGCCAGCAGTTACATATCGGCTGCCGGAGGCTACACCTTC. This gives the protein CASSYISAAGGYTF.

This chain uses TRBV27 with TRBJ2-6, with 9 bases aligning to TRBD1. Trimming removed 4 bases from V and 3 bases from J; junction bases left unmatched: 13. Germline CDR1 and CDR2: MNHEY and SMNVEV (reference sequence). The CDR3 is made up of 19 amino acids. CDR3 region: CASSSSVGTGLFGANVLTF. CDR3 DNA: TGTGCCAGCAGTTCTTCCGTCGGGACAGGGTTATTTGGGGCCAACGTCCTGACTTTC.

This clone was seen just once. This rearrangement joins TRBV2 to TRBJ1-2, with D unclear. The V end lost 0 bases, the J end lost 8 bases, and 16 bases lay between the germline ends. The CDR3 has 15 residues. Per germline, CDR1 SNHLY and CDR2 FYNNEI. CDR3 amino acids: CASSEASPFRVGYTF. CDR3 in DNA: TGTGCCAGCAGTGAAGCGTCCCCTTTCCGGGTCGGCTACACCTTC.

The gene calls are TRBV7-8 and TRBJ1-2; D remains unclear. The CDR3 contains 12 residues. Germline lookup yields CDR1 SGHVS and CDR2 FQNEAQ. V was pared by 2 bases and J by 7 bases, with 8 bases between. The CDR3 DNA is TGTGCCAGCAGCTTAAGTAGGGCTGGCTACACCTTC. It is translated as CASSLSRAGYTF.